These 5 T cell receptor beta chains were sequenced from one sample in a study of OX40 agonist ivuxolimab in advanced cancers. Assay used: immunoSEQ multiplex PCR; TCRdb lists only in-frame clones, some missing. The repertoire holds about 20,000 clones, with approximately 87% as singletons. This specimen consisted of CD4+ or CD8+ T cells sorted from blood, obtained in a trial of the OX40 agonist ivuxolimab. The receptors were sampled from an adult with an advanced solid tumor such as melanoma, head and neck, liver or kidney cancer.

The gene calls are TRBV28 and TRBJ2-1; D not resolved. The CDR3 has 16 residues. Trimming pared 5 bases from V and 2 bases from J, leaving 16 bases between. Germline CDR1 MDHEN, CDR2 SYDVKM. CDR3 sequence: CASSTYRGGTYNEQFF. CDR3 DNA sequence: TGTGCCAGCAGTACCTACCGTGGCGGAACCTACAATGAGCAGTTCTTC.

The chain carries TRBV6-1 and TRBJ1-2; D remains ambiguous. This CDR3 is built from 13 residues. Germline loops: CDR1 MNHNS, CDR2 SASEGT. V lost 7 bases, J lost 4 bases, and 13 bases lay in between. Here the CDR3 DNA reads TGTGCCAGCACCCAGATTGGCGGCTATGGCTACACCTTC. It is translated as CASTQIGGYGYTF.

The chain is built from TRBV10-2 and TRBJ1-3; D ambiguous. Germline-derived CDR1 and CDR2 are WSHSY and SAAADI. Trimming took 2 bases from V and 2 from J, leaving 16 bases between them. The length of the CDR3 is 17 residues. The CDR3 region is CASSETGTQKPGNTIYF. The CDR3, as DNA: TGCGCCAGCAGTGAGACCGGTACACAGAAGCCTGGAAACACCATATATTTT.

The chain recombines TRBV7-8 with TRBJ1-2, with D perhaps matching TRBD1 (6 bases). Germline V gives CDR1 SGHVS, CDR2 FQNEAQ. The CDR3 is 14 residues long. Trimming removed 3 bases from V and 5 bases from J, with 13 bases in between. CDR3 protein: CASSLGGAGYGYTF. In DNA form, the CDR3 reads TGTGCCAGCAGCTTGGGGGGGGCTGGGTATGGCTACACCTTC.

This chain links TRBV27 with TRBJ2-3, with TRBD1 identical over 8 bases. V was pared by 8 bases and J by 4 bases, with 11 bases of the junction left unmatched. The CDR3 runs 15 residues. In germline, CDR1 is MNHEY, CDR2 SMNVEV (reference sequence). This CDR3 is CASGPTGVNADTQYF. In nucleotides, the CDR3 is TGTGCCAGCGGACCGACAGGGGTTAACGCAGATACGCAGTATTTT.